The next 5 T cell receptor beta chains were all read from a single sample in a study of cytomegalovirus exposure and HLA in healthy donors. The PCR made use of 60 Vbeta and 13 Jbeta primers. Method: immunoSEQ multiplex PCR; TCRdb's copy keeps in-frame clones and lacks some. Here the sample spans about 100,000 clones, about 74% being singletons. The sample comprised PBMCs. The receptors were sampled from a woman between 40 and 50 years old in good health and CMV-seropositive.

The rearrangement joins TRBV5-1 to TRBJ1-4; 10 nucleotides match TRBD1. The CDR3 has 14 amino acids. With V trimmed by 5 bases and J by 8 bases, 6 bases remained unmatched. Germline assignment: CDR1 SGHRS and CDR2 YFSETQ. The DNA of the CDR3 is TGCGCCAGCAGAGCCGGGACAGGGGACGAAAAACTGTTTTTT. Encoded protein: CASRAGTGDEKLFF.

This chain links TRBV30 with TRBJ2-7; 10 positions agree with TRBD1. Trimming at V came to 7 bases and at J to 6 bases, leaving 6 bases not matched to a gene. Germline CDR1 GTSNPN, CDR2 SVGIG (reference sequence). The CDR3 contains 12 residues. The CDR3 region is CASWTGGFEQYF. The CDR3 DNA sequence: TGTGCCTCCTGGACAGGGGGGTTCGAGCAGTACTTC.

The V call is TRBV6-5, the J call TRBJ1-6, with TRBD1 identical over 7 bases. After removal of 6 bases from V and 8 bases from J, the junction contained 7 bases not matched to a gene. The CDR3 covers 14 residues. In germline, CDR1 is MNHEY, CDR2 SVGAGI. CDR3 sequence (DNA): TGTGCCAGCAGGACACAGGGGTTATATTCACCCCTCCACTTT. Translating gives CASRTQGLYSPLHF.

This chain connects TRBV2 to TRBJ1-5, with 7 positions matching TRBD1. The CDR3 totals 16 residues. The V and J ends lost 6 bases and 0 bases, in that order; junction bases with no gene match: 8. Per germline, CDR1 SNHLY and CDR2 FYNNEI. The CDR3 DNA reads TGTGCCAGCAGCCCCATACAGGGGAATAGCAATCAGCCCCAGCATTTT. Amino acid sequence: CASSPIQGNSNQPQHF.

The DNA of the CDR3 is TGTGCCAGCAGAATGGGGCAGGGTGAGACCCAGTACTTC. This codes for CASRMGQGETQYF. J is TRBJ2-5 and V is TRBV2; weak D call: TRBD1 (5 bases). The germline V gene has CDR1 SNHLY and CDR2 FYNNEI. CDR3 length: 13 amino acids. Trimming removed 6 bases from V and 5 bases from J, with 13 bases in between.